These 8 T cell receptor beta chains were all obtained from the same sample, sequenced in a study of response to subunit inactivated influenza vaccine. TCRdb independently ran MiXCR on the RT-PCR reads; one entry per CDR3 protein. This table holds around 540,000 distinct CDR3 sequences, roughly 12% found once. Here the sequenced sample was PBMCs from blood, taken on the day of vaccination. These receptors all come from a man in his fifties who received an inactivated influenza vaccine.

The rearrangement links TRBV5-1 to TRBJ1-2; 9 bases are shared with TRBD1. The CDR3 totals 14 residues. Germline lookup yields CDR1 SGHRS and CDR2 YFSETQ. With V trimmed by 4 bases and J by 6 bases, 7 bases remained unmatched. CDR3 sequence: CASSIMGQGDGYTF. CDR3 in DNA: TGCGCCAGCAGCATAATGGGACAGGGCGATGGCTACACCTTC.

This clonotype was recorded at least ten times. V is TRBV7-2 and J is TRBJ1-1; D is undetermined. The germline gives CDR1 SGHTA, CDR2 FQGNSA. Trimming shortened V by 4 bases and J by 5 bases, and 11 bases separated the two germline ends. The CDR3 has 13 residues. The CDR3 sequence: CASSSRDGTEAFF. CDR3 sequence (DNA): TGTGCCAGCAGCTCCCGGGATGGGACTGAAGCTTTCTTT.

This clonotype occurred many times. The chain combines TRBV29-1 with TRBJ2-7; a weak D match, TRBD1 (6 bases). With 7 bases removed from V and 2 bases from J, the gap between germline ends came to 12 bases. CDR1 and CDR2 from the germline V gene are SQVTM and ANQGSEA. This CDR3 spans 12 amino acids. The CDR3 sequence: CSAQGFTYEQYF. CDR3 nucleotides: TGCAGCGCTCAGGGGTTTACCTACGAGCAGTACTTC.

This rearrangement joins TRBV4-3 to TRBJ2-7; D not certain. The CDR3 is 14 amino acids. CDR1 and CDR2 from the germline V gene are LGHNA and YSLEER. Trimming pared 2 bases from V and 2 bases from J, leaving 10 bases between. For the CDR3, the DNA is TGCGCCAGCAGCCAATTCGGGTCCGCCTACGAGCAGTACTTC. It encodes CASSQFGSAYEQYF.

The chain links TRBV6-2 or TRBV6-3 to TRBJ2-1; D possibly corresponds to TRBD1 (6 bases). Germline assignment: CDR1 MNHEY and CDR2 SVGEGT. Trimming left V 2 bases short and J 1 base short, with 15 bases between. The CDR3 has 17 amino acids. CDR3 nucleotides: TGTGCCAGCAGTTACCCAAGGGGCAGGGGTTCCTACAATGAGCAGTTCTTC. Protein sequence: CASSYPRGRGSYNEQFF.

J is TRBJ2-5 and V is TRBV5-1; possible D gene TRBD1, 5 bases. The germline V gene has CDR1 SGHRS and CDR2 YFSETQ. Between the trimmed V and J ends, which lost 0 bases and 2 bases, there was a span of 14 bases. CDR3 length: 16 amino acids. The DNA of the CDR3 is TGCGCCAGCAGCTTGGCCGGTTGGCAGGGACAAGAGACCCAGTACTTC. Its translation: CASSLAGWQGQETQYF.

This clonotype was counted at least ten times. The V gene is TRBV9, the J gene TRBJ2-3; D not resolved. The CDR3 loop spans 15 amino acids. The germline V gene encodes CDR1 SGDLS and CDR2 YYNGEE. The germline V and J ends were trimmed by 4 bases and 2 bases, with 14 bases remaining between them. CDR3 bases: TGTGCCAGCAGCACCCGAACCGGAACCACAGATACGCAGTATTTT. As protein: CASSTRTGTTDTQYF.

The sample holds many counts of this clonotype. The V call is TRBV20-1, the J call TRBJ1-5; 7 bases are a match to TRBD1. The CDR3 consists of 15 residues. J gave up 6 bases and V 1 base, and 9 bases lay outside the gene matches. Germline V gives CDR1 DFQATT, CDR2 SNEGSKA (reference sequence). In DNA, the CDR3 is TGCAGTGCTAGAGTGTATGAGGGGGCCGGTCAGCCCCAGCATTTT. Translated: CSARVYEGAGQPQHF.